Listed here are 6 T cell receptor beta chains from one sample, sequenced in a study of technical replicates of blood from a handful of donors. The data were produced by immunoSEQ multiplex PCR, yet TCRdb's version contains in-frame clones alone and is incomplete. The sample has about 82,000 clones, roughly 94% seen once. Sequenced: T cells isolated from PBMCs. These receptors came from a human donor in good health.

The chain recombines TRBV6-5 with TRBJ1-5; D is uncertain. Germline V CDR1 and CDR2: MNHEY, SVGAGI. The CDR3 runs to 12 residues. V lost 6 bases, J lost 4 bases, and 7 bases lay in between. CDR3 bases: TGTGCCAGCAGCATGCGGAATCAGCCCCAGCATTTT. Protein product: CASSMRNQPQHF.

V gene TRBV9 combines with J gene TRBJ2-3, with 11 bases lining up with TRBD2. The CDR3 length is 18 residues. With V trimmed by 1 base and J by 0 bases, 7 bases remained unmatched. The germline V gene encodes CDR1 SGDLS and CDR2 YYNGEE. In nucleotides, the CDR3 is TGTGCCAGCAGCGTAAGACTAGCGGGAAAGGGTAGCACAGATACGCAGTATTTT. Residues: CASSVRLAGKGSTDTQYF.

This chain joins TRBV29-1 and TRBJ2-7; 9 nucleotides agree with TRBD1. Germline CDR1 reads SQVTM; CDR2 reads ANQGSEA. The CDR3 covers 12 residues. V lost 7 bases to trimming and J lost 2 bases; unmatched junction nucleotides: 3. CDR3 sequence (DNA): TGCAGCGCAGGACAGGGGACCTACGAGCAGTACTTC. Its translation is CSAGQGTYEQYF.

A few counts support this clone. The V call is TRBV7-8, the J call TRBJ1-1; D is unresolved. This CDR3 has 14 residues. From germline, CDR1 is SGHVS and CDR2 FQNEAQ. Trimming pared 4 bases from V and 6 bases from J, leaving 15 bases between. The CDR3 is CASSYARFLAEAFF. The CDR3 coding sequence is TGTGCCAGCAGCTACGCACGGTTCCTCGCTGAAGCTTTCTTT.

The CDR3 DNA is TGTGCCAGCAGCCCCAGGACAGGCACGCAGTATTTT. Its protein is CASSPRTGTQYF. V usage is TRBV7-3 and J usage is TRBJ2-3; 7 nucleotides match TRBD1. This CDR3 is built from 12 residues. In germline, CDR1 is SGHTA, CDR2 FQGTGA. V was pared by 5 bases and J by 9 bases, with 5 bases of the junction left unmatched.

This chain joins TRBV28 and TRBJ1-5; D gene unclear. The germline gives CDR1 MDHEN, CDR2 SYDVKM. V dropped 6 bases and J dropped 0 bases, with 9 bases sitting between them. The CDR3 extends over 14 amino acids. CDR3 residues: CASSLQYSNQPQHF. The CDR3 DNA follows: TGTGCCAGCAGCTTACAGTATAGCAATCAGCCCCAGCATTTT.